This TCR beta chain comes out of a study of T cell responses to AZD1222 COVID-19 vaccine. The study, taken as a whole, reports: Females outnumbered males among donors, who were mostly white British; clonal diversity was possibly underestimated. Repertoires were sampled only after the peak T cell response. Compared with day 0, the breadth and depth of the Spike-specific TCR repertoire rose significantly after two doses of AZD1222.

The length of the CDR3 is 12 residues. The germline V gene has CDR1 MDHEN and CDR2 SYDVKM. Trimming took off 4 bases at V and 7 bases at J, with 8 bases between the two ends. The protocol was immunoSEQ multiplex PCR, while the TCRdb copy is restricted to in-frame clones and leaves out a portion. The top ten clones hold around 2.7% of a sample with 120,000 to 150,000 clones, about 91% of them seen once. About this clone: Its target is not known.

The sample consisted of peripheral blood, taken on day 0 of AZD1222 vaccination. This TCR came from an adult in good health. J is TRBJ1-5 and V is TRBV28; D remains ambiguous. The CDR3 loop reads CASSSPGQPQHF. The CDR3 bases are TGTGCCAGCAGTTCACCAGGCCAGCCCCAGCATTTT.